This TCR beta chain was captured in a study of T-cell memory formation after mild COVID-19. Points from the study as a whole: Mostly located in CM and EM were contracting CD4+ clones, with contracting CD8+ clones located in EMRA.

TCRdb independently ran MiXCR on the 5' RACE reads; one entry per CDR3 protein. The sample has approximately 430,000 distinct CDR3 sequences, 23% seen once. This clonotype has only a few counts. Its antigen is not known. The TCR comes from an adult woman who had mild COVID-19 (a few samples of this study predate the infection). Cell type and time point are not known. The specimen sequenced was PBMCs or a T cell subset sorted from them (not recorded which).

CDR3 sequence: CSVEMAGGGNTIYF. The CDR3 coding sequence is TGCAGCGTTGAAATGGCAGGCGGTGGAAACACCATATATTTT. V usage is TRBV29-1 and J usage is TRBJ1-3; D uncertain. The ends were cut back, 2 bases at V and 3 bases at J, with 11 bases in the middle. The CDR3 length is 14 residues. Germline loops: CDR1 SQVTM, CDR2 ANQGSEA.